This T cell receptor (beta chain) was identified during a study of T-cell memory formation after mild COVID-19. One entry per CDR3 protein results from TCRdb running MiXCR on the 5' RACE reads. Of some 490,000 distinct CDR3 sequences listed, around a sixth are singletons. Regarding the study as a whole: The study detected some responding clones in pre-infection memory, suggesting cross-reactive memory joined. Balance between CD4 and CD8 was seen in clones contracting day 15 to 85, and a CD4+ lean was seen in later expanders. CD4+ clones that contracted lay mainly in CM and EM; CD8+ ones lay in EMRA.

Note on this clonotype: The target antigen is unknown.

Germline CDR1 is MGHRA and CDR2 is YSYEKL. The CDR3 loop spans 17 amino acids. J was trimmed by 8 bases and V by 1 base; bases with no gene match: 11. The sequence was obtained from an adult woman who had mild COVID-19 (a few samples of this study predate the infection). Cell type and time point are not known. Sequencing input: PBMCs or a T cell subset sorted from them (not recorded which). V usage is TRBV4-1 and J usage is TRBJ2-1, with 10 bases identical to TRBD2. CDR3 sequence (DNA): TGCGCCAGCAGCCAAGTGGTAGCGGGGGGTTCGTTAGATGAGCAGTTCTTC. Its protein is CASSQVVAGGSLDEQFF.